This T cell receptor (beta chain) comes out of a study of brain T cells in children with intractable seizures. General study results and limits: Absence of clones before surgery may stem from lower sequencing depth. Patients' HCMV serostatus was unknown; virus specificity rests on CDR3 similarity alone.

Libraries were prepared by immunoSEQ multiplex PCR; TCRdb keeps only in-frame clonotypes and omits some of them. The sample includes roughly 64,000 clones, 90% to 96% seen only once; the top ten take roughly 0.38%. Concerning this clone: Its cognate antigen is unknown.

Only cases whose brain tissue showed the highest T cell transcript signatures were sequenced. At least one anti-epileptic drug was given before surgery. Germline-derived CDR1 and CDR2 are SGDLS and YYNGEE. V lost 4 bases to trimming and J lost 7 bases; unmatched junction nucleotides: 6. This CDR3 has 16 residues. Sequencing used peripheral blood, obtained at surgery. This rearrangement joins TRBV9 to TRBJ2-1, with TRBD2 matching over 15 bases. This sequence originates from a boy in the first two years of life with focal cortical dysplasia and intractable seizures. CDR3 residues: CASSSGLAGGLNEQFF. In DNA, the CDR3 is TGTGCCAGCAGCTCTGGACTAGCGGGGGGGCTAAATGAGCAGTTCTTC.